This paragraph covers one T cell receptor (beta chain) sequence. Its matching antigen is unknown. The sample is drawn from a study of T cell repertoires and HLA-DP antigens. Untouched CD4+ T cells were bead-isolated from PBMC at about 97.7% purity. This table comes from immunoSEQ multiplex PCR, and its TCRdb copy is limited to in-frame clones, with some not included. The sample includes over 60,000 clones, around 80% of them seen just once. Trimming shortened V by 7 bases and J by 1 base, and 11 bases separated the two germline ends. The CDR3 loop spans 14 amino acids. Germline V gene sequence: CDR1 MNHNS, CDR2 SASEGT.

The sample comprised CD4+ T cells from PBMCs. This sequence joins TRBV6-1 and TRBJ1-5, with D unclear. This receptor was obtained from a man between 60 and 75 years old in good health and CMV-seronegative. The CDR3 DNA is TGTGCCAGCACTCCCGCGGGAAGCAATCAGCCCCAGCATTTT. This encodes CASTPAGSNQPQHF.